This T cell receptor beta chain was recorded in a study of T cell repertoires in cytomegalovirus infection. Study-level information: Recently identified HLA-C-restricted CMV epitopes were used, and well-studied HLA-B-restricted CMV epitopes were used as well. Points from the study as a whole: Clonotypes of TCR beta that were HLA-C-restricted and CMV-specific dominated the ex vivo response. Based on cumulative public TCR beta family frequency, carriers of CMV plus the relevant HLA were identified.

Using its own MiXCR run on the reads, TCRdb lists one record per CDR3 protein. The sample lists approximately 100,000 distinct CDR3 sequences, around 45% occurring once. This clonotype appeared many times. Its matching antigen is unknown. The sample was CD8+ T cells from cultured PBMCs, taken from culture after CMV antigen stimulation. The TCR originated in a human donor in good health (CMV status not recorded). Some clones in this sample may be carry-over from other donors' samples.

The CDR3 loop is CASSLVAPGGGTDTQYF. In DNA form, the CDR3 reads TGTGCCAGCAGCTTAGTCGCCCCGGGAGGAGGCACAGATACGCAGTATTTT. The chain employs TRBV7-8 and TRBJ2-3; 7 nucleotides line up with TRBD2. The CDR3 spans 17 residues. Trimming took 1 base from V and 1 from J; bases not matched to a gene: 8. Per germline, CDR1 SGHVS and CDR2 FQNEAQ.